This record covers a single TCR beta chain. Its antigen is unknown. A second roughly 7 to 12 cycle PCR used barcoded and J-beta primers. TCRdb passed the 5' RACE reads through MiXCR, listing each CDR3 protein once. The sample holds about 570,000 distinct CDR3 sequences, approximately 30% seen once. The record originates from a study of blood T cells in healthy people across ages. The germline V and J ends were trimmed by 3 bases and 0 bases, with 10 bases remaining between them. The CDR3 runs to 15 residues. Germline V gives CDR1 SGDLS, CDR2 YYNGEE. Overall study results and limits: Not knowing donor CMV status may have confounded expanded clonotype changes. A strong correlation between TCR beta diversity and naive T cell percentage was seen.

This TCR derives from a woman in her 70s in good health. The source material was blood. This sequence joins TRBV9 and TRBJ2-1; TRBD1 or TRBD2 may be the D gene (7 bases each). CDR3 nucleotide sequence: TGTGCCAGCAGCGCAGGGGGGGGCTCCTACAATGAGCAGTTCTTC. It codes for CASSAGGGSYNEQFF.